In its sample, the clone carrying this T cell receptor (beta chain) was seen many times. These data are taken from a study of breast tumors, draining lymph nodes, adjacent tissues. Breast cancer patients provided tissue from their axillary draining lymph nodes. TCRdb reanalysed the multiplex PCR reads using MiXCR and keeps one entry per CDR3 protein. The data contain some 85,000 distinct CDR3 sequences, over 25% of them singletons. Trimming took 5 bases from V and 8 from J; bases not matched to a gene: 9. The CDR3 sequence is 14 residues long. The germline CDR1 and CDR2 sequences are SEHNR and FQNEAQ (reference sequence).

The sample was axillary lymph node tissue. The TCR originated in a female donor with breast cancer. Some clones in this sample may be carry-over from other donors' samples. The V gene is TRBV7-9, the J gene TRBJ2-1, with 7 positions matching TRBD1. The CDR3 reads CASSRQGPMDEQFF. CDR3 bases: TGTGCCAGCAGCCGACAGGGACCTATGGATGAGCAGTTCTTC.